This T cell receptor beta chain was identified during a study of T-cell reconstitution after alpha-beta-depleted transplantation in children. Study observations and caveats: Certain patients had high TCRbeta diversity at day 60, and it came from recipient T cells and thymic progenitors that survived. Newly made T cells mostly supplied T-cell counts and diversity one year after transplant. It was reported that alpha-beta T cells came from several hundred expanded graft clones (about two months after transplant).

For this clonotype: No antigen is known for it.

In germline, CDR1 is SGHTA, CDR2 FQGTGA. The CDR3 has 15 amino acids. V shed 5 bases, J shed 5 bases, and the junction held 6 bases outside the gene matches. Researchers prepared the TCRbeta library using unique molecular identifiers, the study reports. In TCRdb, the PCR reads were re-called with MiXCR into one record per CDR3 protein. The repertoire holds about a million distinct CDR3 sequences, less than 30% seen once, with approximately 30% in the top ten. The chain joins TRBV7-3 to TRBJ2-1; TRBD1 aligns across 10 bases. Sequences were derived from PBMCs, mostly from graft donor cells, sampled 360 days after TCRalphabeta/CD19-depleted stem cell transplant. The clonotype comes from a boy in the first two years of life who had a stem cell transplant for SCID, so the T cells may come from the graft donor. Here the CDR3 reads CASSMDRGFNNEQFF. The CDR3 coding sequence is TGTGCCAGCAGCATGGACAGGGGGTTTAACAATGAGCAGTTCTTC.